This is a list of T cell receptor beta chains from one sample in a study of somatic mutations in cytotoxic T cells in rheumatoid arthritis. Measured with immunoSEQ multiplex PCR; TCRdb has only the in-frame clones, and not every one. The sample lists several thousand clones, around three fifths seen once, with roughly 20% in the top ten. Source material: CD8+ T cells sorted from blood. The receptors stem from a woman in her thirties or forties in good health. Each CDR3 is given with its conserved first and last residue. D genes are given only for firm matches. Clone size appears in some rows only: once, few, many, or a class for an expanded clone.

d_call	j_call	v_call	clone_size	cdr3_aa	cdr3_nt
TRBD2	TRBJ2-1	TRBV6-5	NA	CASSASGVSYNEQFF	TGTGCCAGCTCAGCTAGCGGAGTATCCTACAATGAGCAGTTCTTC
NA	TRBJ2-7	TRBV27	NA	CASSLWPGVSDEQYF	TGTGCCAGCAGTTTATGGCCTGGAGTGAGTGACGAGCAGTACTTC
TRBD1	TRBJ1-2	TRBV10-3	few	CASDPGQGAFYGYTF	TGTGCCAGCGACCCGGGACAGGGGGCATTCTATGGCTACACCTTC
NA	TRBJ2-4	TRBV5-8	once	CASSYKNIQYF	TGTGCCAGCAGCTACAAAAACATTCAGTACTTC
TRBD1	TRBJ2-4	TRBV27	once	CASSLSWQGVTKNIQYF	TGTGCCAGCAGTTTATCGTGGCAGGGGGTTACCAAAAACATTCAGTACTTC
TRBD1	TRBJ1-5	TRBV6-1	few	CASTGGMQPQHF	TGTGCCAGCACAGGGGGCATGCAGCCCCAGCATTTT
NA	TRBJ1-2	TRBV7-6	NA	CASSLETKTYGYTF	TGTGCCAGCAGCCTCGAGACTAAGACCTATGGCTACACCTTC
NA	TRBJ2-7	TRBV7-8	NA	CASSFKRGATYEQYF	TGTGCCAGCAGCTTTAAACGGGGGGCAACCTACGAGCAGTACTTC
TRBD2	TRBJ2-1	TRBV13	NA	CASDTGGSSYNEQFF	TGTGCCAGTGATACCGGGGGGAGCTCCTACAATGAGCAGTTCTTC
TRBD2	TRBJ2-1	TRBV27	NA	CASKAGGPSGEQFF	TGTGCCAGCAAGGCGGGAGGGCCTTCCGGAGAGCAGTTCTTC
NA	TRBJ1-4	TRBV19	once	CASTALGNEKLFF	TGTGCCAGTACGGCTTTAGGGAATGAAAAACTGTTTTTT
NA	TRBJ1-4	TRBV7-9	NA	CASSQTPGATNEKLFF	TGTGCCAGCAGCCAAACCCCAGGTGCAACTAATGAAAAACTGTTTTTT
NA	TRBJ2-7	TRBV11-2	NA	CASSINLSYEQYF	TGTGCCAGCAGCATAAACCTTTCCTACGAGCAGTACTTC
NA	TRBJ2-7	TRBV27	NA	CASSSRDSPEQYF	TGTGCCAGCAGTTCCCGGGACTCCCCGGAGCAGTACTTC
TRBD1	TRBJ2-3	TRBV13	few	CASSLRGQGTDTQYF	TGTGCCAGCAGCTTGAGAGGACAGGGCACAGATACGCAGTATTTT
NA	TRBJ2-1	TRBV27	few	CASPPSRDSYNEQFF	TGTGCCAGTCCCCCGAGCCGGGACTCCTACAATGAGCAGTTCTTC
TRBD2	TRBJ2-1	TRBV10-2	NA	CASSGASGIVSYNEQFF	TGCGCCAGCAGTGGGGCTAGCGGGATCGTCTCCTACAATGAGCAGTTCTTC
NA	TRBJ2-2	TRBV13	few	CASSLRGELFF	TGTGCCAGCAGCCTCCGGGGGGAGCTGTTTTTT
NA	TRBJ2-1	TRBV4-1	few	CASSQDLGAGNNEQFF	TGCGCCAGCAGCCAAGATCTGGGGGCCGGAAACAATGAGCAGTTCTTC
TRBD2	TRBJ2-5	TRBV18	NA	CASSPGLAVYLQETQYF	TGTGCCAGCTCACCTGGACTAGCCGTTTACCTCCAAGAGACCCAGTACTTC
TRBD1	TRBJ2-3	TRBV5-5	NA	CASSLDDRGADTQYF	TGTGCCAGCAGCTTGGACGACAGGGGGGCAGATACGCAGTATTTT
TRBD2	TRBJ2-1	TRBV15	NA	CATRTSSGSLAHEQFF	TGTGCCACCAGGACCTCGAGCGGGAGCCTCGCCCATGAGCAGTTCTTC
NA	TRBJ1-4	TRBV27	NA	CASSPGTDNEKLFF	TGTGCCAGCAGTCCCGGAACAGATAATGAAAAACTGTTTTTT
NA	TRBJ2-4	TRBV11-3	NA	CASSLAHLGWEDIQYF	TGTGCCAGCAGCTTAGCTCATTTGGGCTGGGAGGACATTCAGTACTTC
TRBD2	TRBJ2-1	TRBV5-4	medium-sized	CASSLFAGDGYNEQFF	TGTGCCAGCAGCTTGTTCGCGGGAGACGGGTACAATGAGCAGTTCTTC
NA	TRBJ2-7	TRBV11-3	NA	CASSTNPGSNYEQYF	TGTGCCAGCAGCACAAATCCCGGCTCCAACTACGAGCAGTACTTC
TRBD2	TRBJ2-7	TRBV6-5	NA	CASSSGGGLGEQYF	TGTGCCAGCAGCTCCGGCGGGGGTCTGGGTGAGCAGTACTTC
NA	TRBJ2-5	TRBV7-9	few	CASSLEGSVETQYF	TGTGCCAGCAGCTTAGAGGGTAGCGTGGAGACCCAGTACTTC
NA	TRBJ2-4	TRBV27	NA	CASSYLGGAKNIQYF	TGTGCCAGCAGTTACCTGGGGGGAGCCAAAAACATTCAGTACTTC
TRBD2	TRBJ2-7	TRBV11-2	NA	CASSPQERGAYEQYF	TGTGCCAGCAGCCCCCAAGAGCGGGGGGCCTACGAGCAGTACTTC
NA	TRBJ2-7	TRBV2	NA	CASLESPMGEQYF	TGTGCCAGCCTAGAATCCCCGATGGGCGAGCAGTACTTC
NA	TRBJ2-3	TRBV5-6	NA	CASSLASADTQYF	TGTGCCAGCAGTTTGGCTAGTGCAGATACGCAGTATTTT
NA	TRBJ1-6	TRBV30	few	CAWSPNNGSPLHF	TGTGCCTGGAGTCCGAATAACGGGTCACCCCTCCACTTT
NA	TRBJ2-3	TRBV28	NA	CASSLIDTQYF	TGTGCCAGCAGTTTGATAGATACGCAGTATTTT
TRBD1	TRBJ1-1	TRBV7-9	medium-sized	CASSTHRGPANTEAFF	TGTGCCAGCAGCACCCACAGGGGGCCAGCGAACACTGAAGCTTTCTTT
NA	TRBJ2-2	TRBV5-1	NA	CASSLVPWELFF	TGCGCCAGCAGCTTGGTGCCGTGGGAGCTGTTTTTT
TRBD2	TRBJ2-5	TRBV27	NA	CASSLIAGGPVETQYF	TGTGCCAGCAGTCTCATAGCGGGAGGGCCGGTAGAGACCCAGTACTTC
NA	TRBJ1-5	TRBV7-9	NA	CASSQSGNSNQPQHF	TGTGCCAGCAGCCAGAGCGGAAATAGCAATCAGCCCCAGCATTTT
NA	TRBJ1-1	TRBV19	NA	CASSLSSGFSEAFF	TGTGCCAGTAGTCTTTCGTCGGGTTTCTCTGAAGCTTTCTTT
TRBD2	TRBJ2-3	TRBV6-5	NA	CASMGGSWDTQYF	TGTGCCAGCATGGGCGGGAGTTGGGATACGCAGTATTTT
NA	TRBJ1-4	TRBV11-2	NA	CASSATGSWGDEKLFF	TGTGCCAGCAGCGCGACAGGTAGCTGGGGGGACGAAAAACTGTTTTTT
TRBD1	TRBJ1-5	TRBV19	NA	CASSTPGQGPRLHQPQHF	TGTGCCAGTAGTACACCGGGACAGGGGCCCCGCCTCCATCAGCCCCAGCATTTT
TRBD1	TRBJ2-1	TRBV25-1	NA	CASSDRDRAYNEQFF	TGTGCCAGCAGTGACCGGGACAGGGCATACAATGAGCAGTTCTTC
NA	TRBJ1-1	TRBV11-3	NA	CASSLEAGGYNTEAFF	TGTGCCAGCAGCTTAGAAGCAGGAGGATATAACACTGAAGCTTTCTTT
TRBD1	TRBJ2-7	TRBV27	few	CASSSPGQTYEQYF	TGTGCCAGCAGTTCACCGGGACAGACCTACGAGCAGTACTTC
NA	TRBJ2-2	TRBV6-5	NA	CASSLVSSTGELFF	TGTGCCAGCAGTTTGGTATCCAGCACCGGGGAGCTGTTTTTT
TRBD2	TRBJ2-2	TRBV29-1	NA	CSVGGENTGELFF	TGCAGCGTGGGGGGGGAGAACACCGGGGAGCTGTTTTTT
TRBD1	TRBJ2-1	TRBV10-2	NA	CASSISDRGNKEQFF	TGCGCCAGCAGTATTTCGGACAGGGGTAATAAGGAGCAGTTCTTC
NA	TRBJ1-2	TRBV6-5	few	CASSGFYDWGGYTF	TGTGCCAGCAGTGGATTTTATGATTGGGGTGGCTACACCTTC
NA	TRBJ2-7	TRBV10-2	NA	CASSVGHFYEQYF	TGCGCCAGCAGTGTGGGACACTTCTACGAGCAGTACTTC
NA	TRBJ1-4	TRBV18	NA	CASSPDRLEANEKLFF	TGTGCCAGCTCACCTGACAGGTTGGAAGCTAATGAAAAACTGTTTTTT
NA	TRBJ2-7	TRBV9	NA	CASSPGVGQYF	TGTGCCAGCAGCCCGGGGGTCGGGCAGTACTTC